This T cell receptor beta chain originates from a study of cytomegalovirus exposure and HLA in healthy donors. Across the whole study: Both the 100 to 150 validation repertoires and the approximately 700 first-cohort repertoires used the same platform, as reported by a later analysis. Study-wide results and caveats: Both high specificity and high sensitivity reportedly marked the classifier's diagnosis of cytomegalovirus status.

On this clone: Its specificity is unknown.

The germline gives CDR1 SGHNT, CDR2 YENEEA. V dropped 0 bases and J dropped 3 bases, with 15 bases sitting between them. CDR3 length: 16 amino acids. Measured with immunoSEQ multiplex PCR; TCRdb has only the in-frame clones, and not every one. This sample has 200,000 to 250,000 clones; 75% to 95% occur once, and the top ten carry approximately 1%. The clonotype comes from a woman aged 18-35 years in good health and CMV-seronegative. This chain uses TRBV11-3 with TRBJ2-7, with D maybe TRBD1 (5 bases). Material: PBMCs. The CDR3 sequence: CASSLDRVGRDYEQYF. DNA for the CDR3: TGTGCCAGCAGCTTAGATCGGGTCGGCAGGGACTACGAGCAGTACTTC.